Each of the 22 T cell receptor beta chains below was sequenced from the same sample in a study of blood T cell repertoires in COVID-19. Repertoires were generated with immunoSEQ multiplex PCR, while TCRdb's copy carries only in-frame clones and drops some. The data contain 100,000 to 130,000 clones, approximately 90% of them singletons. Sequencing input: peripheral blood. The receptors derive from a woman aged 30 to 39 with acute or convalescent COVID-19.

In this sample, this clone turned up once. The V and J genes are TRBV5-1 and TRBJ1-1; weak D call: TRBD1 (5 bases). V lost 2 bases, J lost 1 base, and 15 bases lay in between. The CDR3 is made up of 16 amino acids. Germline CDR1 SGHRS, CDR2 YFSETQ. The CDR3 DNA reads TGCGCCAGCAGCTTTCTTTTGGCAGGGCAGAACACTGAAGCTTTCTTT. Translated: CASSFLLAGQNTEAFF.

V is TRBV5-1 and J is TRBJ1-1; 10 bases match TRBD1. Germline trimming cut 4 bases from V and 4 bases from J; bases unmatched to any gene: 7. The germline gives CDR1 SGHRS, CDR2 YFSETQ. The CDR3 runs 15 residues. CDR3 protein: CASSPGQGFITEAFF. The CDR3 DNA reads TGCGCCAGCAGCCCGGGACAGGGGTTTATCACTGAAGCTTTCTTT.

This clone was recorded once. The chain is built from TRBV7-2 and TRBJ2-3; D is ambiguous. V was pared by 5 bases and J by 0 bases, with 15 bases between. This CDR3 has 16 residues. Germline V gene data show CDR1 as SGHTA and CDR2 as FQGNSA. The CDR3 reads CASSKMSAESTDTQYF. CDR3 nucleotide sequence: TGTGCCAGCAGCAAAATGTCGGCGGAGAGCACAGATACGCAGTATTTT.

The CDR3 spells CASSNRGQFLYGYTF. In DNA form, the CDR3 reads TGTGCCAGCAGTAACAGGGGACAGTTTCTCTATGGCTACACCTTC. The J gene is TRBJ1-2, the V gene TRBV6-2 or TRBV6-3, with 7 bases aligning to TRBD1. The CDR3 consists of 15 residues. From germline, CDR1 is MNHEY and CDR2 SVGEGT. J was trimmed by 4 bases and V by 5 bases; bases with no gene match: 10.

This chain links TRBV5-1 with TRBJ2-4; a possible D gene is TRBD1 (5 bases). V was trimmed by 0 bases and J by 7 bases, leaving 11 bases between them. CDR3 size: 14 residues. In germline, CDR1 is SGHRS, CDR2 YFSETQ. Here the CDR3 reads CASSLEGEGNIQYF. DNA for the CDR3: TGCGCCAGCAGCTTGGAAGGGGAAGGGAACATTCAGTACTTC.

The chain has TRBV19 and TRBJ1-2, with TRBD1 as a possible D gene (5 bases). The CDR3 spans 14 residues. Germline CDR1 is LNHDA and CDR2 is SQIVND (reference sequence). V lost 3 bases and J 3 bases, leaving 11 bases between the germline ends. The CDR3 bases are TGTGCCAGTAGTATGGACACCGAACACTATGGCTACACCTTC. Protein product: CASSMDTEHYGYTF. The full variable domain, in which reference TRBV19 and TRBJ1-2 provide the parts outside the CDR3, is DGGITQSPKYLFRKEGQNVTLSCEQNLNHDAMYWYRQDPGQGLRLIYYSQIVNDFQKGDIAEGYSVSREKKESFPLTVTSAQKNPTAFYLCASSMDTEHYGYTFGSGTRLTVV.

This sequence joins TRBV7-9 and TRBJ1-2; D remains ambiguous. Trimming took off 5 bases at V and 8 bases at J, with 18 bases between the two ends. The CDR3 consists of 14 residues. Germline values: CDR1 SEHNR, CDR2 FQNEAQ (reference sequence). The CDR3: CASSIPTPGQGYTF. For the CDR3, the DNA is TGTGCCAGCAGCATTCCTACACCTGGGCAAGGCTACACCTTC.

The table lists this clone with a few counts. The chain links TRBV4-2 to TRBJ2-1, with 8 nucleotides matching TRBD2. The CDR3 consists of 16 residues. Germline V gene sequence: CDR1 LGHNA, CDR2 YNFKEQ. With V trimmed by 1 base and J by 2 bases, 4 bases remained unmatched. The CDR3 nucleotides are TGTGCCAGCAGCCAAGTCAGCGGGGGAACCTACAATGAGCAGTTCTTC. This encodes CASSQVSGGTYNEQFF.

This clone was picked up one time. The gene calls are TRBV13 and TRBJ1-6, with D maybe TRBD1 (6 bases). The CDR3 consists of 13 residues. Germline assignment: CDR1 PRHDT and CDR2 FYEKMQ (reference sequence). V was trimmed by 9 bases and J by 7 bases, leaving 13 bases between them. CDR3 protein: CASQRTENSPLHF. The CDR3 DNA reads TGTGCCAGTCAGAGGACAGAAAATTCACCCCTCCACTTT.

The chain links TRBV7-7 to TRBJ2-1; the match to TRBD1 covers 10 bases. There are 15 residues in the CDR3. The ends lost 5 bases at V and 6 bases at J; junction bases unmatched: 7. The germline gives CDR1 SSHAT, CDR2 FNYEAQ (reference sequence). This chain's CDR3 is CASSTRQGAGNEQFF. CDR3 in DNA: TGTGCCAGCAGCACCAGACAGGGGGCCGGCAATGAGCAGTTCTTC.

The genes are TRBV2 and TRBJ2-3, with 11 bases aligning to TRBD2. Germline CDR1 reads SNHLY; CDR2 reads FYNNEI. J was trimmed by 1 base and V by 0 bases; bases with no gene match: 3. The CDR3 contains 17 residues. The CDR3 DNA reads as TGTGCCAGCAGTGAAGCAGAGACTAGCGGGGGCACAGATACGCAGTATTTT. This encodes CASSEAETSGGTDTQYF.

The rearrangement joins TRBV15 to TRBJ2-7, with 8 positions matching TRBD1. Trimming removed 0 bases from V and 0 bases from J; junction bases left unmatched: 7. The CDR3 length is 17 residues. In germline, CDR1 is LNHNV, CDR2 YYDKDF (reference sequence). The CDR3 region is CATSRDRGQKVSYEQYF. CDR3 bases: TGTGCCACCAGCAGAGACAGGGGGCAAAAAGTCTCCTACGAGCAGTACTTC.

This clone was recorded only once. The genes are TRBV19 and TRBJ1-5, with D hard to call. V was pared by 3 bases and J by 2 bases, with 8 bases between. Germline CDR1 reads LNHDA; CDR2 reads SQIVND (reference sequence). The CDR3 covers 14 residues. The CDR3 region has the DNA TGTGCCAGTAGTATCCCCACGGGCAATCAGCCCCAGCATTTT. Translated: CASSIPTGNQPQHF.

This clone was found once. This chain joins TRBV5-5 and TRBJ2-3, with TRBD2 matching over 7 bases. The CDR3 runs to 16 residues. Germline CDR1 SGHKS, CDR2 YYEKEE (reference sequence). With 4 bases clipped from V and 0 bases from J, the junction kept 8 bases outside the gene matches. The CDR3, as DNA: TGTGCCAGCAGCCCCCGCAGCGGGGTAAGCACAGATACGCAGTATTTT. Translated, it gives CASSPRSGVSTDTQYF.

The chain uses TRBV24-1 and TRBJ2-2; 7 bases are a match to TRBD1. The CDR3 has 12 amino acids. Trimming at V came to 10 bases and at J to 7 bases, leaving 5 bases not matched to a gene. CDR1 is KGHDR and CDR2 is SFDVKD in the germline V gene. The DNA for the CDR3 is TGTGCCACGGGACAGTCAAACGGGGAGCTGTTTTTT. Residues: CATGQSNGELFF.

The V call is TRBV9, the J call TRBJ1-6; the match to TRBD1 covers 10 bases. The germline V gene encodes CDR1 SGDLS and CDR2 YYNGEE. The V and J ends lost 4 bases and 10 bases, in that order; junction bases with no gene match: 5. This CDR3 contains 14 residues. The CDR3 sequence: CASSRGQGESPLHF. For the CDR3, the DNA is TGTGCCAGCAGCCGAGGACAGGGGGAGTCACCCCTCCACTTT.

V gene TRBV5-4 combines with J gene TRBJ2-5; 11 bases fit TRBD1. The CDR3 consists of 18 residues. The trim removed 5 bases at V and 5 bases at J, leaving 17 bases unmatched. Germline V gene data show CDR1 as SGHNT and CDR2 as YYREEE (reference sequence). The CDR3 DNA follows: TGTGCCAGCAGTCGGGGAGGACAGGGGGCTTTAAAAGGGGAGACCCAGTACTTC. Residues: CASSRGGQGALKGETQYF.

The chain employs TRBV7-6 and TRBJ1-6, with 10 bases matching TRBD1. V gave up 5 bases and J gave up 8 bases; unmatched junction bases: 6. The CDR3 spans 15 residues. CDR1 and CDR2 from the germline V gene are SGHVS and FNYEAQ. In DNA, the CDR3 is TGTGCCAGCAGCACCAAGACAGGGGGCGATTCACCCCTCCACTTT. Its protein is CASSTKTGGDSPLHF.

The V call is TRBV4-1, the J call TRBJ1-1; 7 nucleotides match TRBD1. V lost 4 bases to trimming and J lost 4 bases; unmatched junction nucleotides: 6. CDR3 length: 14 residues. From germline, CDR1 is MGHRA and CDR2 YSYEKL. The CDR3 DNA follows: TGCGCCAGCAGCCTTGAAACAGGGGTCACTGAAGCTTTCTTT. Encoded protein: CASSLETGVTEAFF.

The chain employs TRBV4-1 and TRBJ1-1; D is uncertain. Germline values: CDR1 MGHRA, CDR2 YSYEKL. CDR3 length: 16 amino acids. V was cut by 1 base and J by 2 bases, with 14 bases left in between. The CDR3 here is CASSQVAEPSNTEAFF. In DNA form, the CDR3 reads TGCGCCAGCAGCCAAGTGGCGGAACCATCTAACACTGAAGCTTTCTTT.

The V and J genes are TRBV7-9 and TRBJ2-2, with D possibly being TRBD2 (6 bases). The CDR3 runs 13 residues. CDR1 is SEHNR, CDR2 FQNEAQ, per germline (reference sequence). V lost 3 bases to trimming and J lost 7 bases, with 9 bases between them. As DNA, the CDR3 is TGTGCCAGCAGCTTTGGGGGGAGCGGGGAGCTGTTTTTT. Translating it yields CASSFGGSGELFF. The whole variable domain, remainder taken from reference TRBV7-9 and TRBJ2-2, is DTGVSQNPRHKITKRGQNVTFRCDPISEHNRLYWYRQTLGQGPEFLTYFQNEAQLEKSRLLSDRFSAERPKGSFSTLEIQRTEQGDSAMYLCASSFGGSGELFFGEGSRLTVL.

The rearrangement joins TRBV3-1 (or the pseudogene TRBV3-2) to TRBJ2-6; D uncertain. Germline loops: CDR1 LGHDT, CDR2 YNNKEL (reference sequence). V was clipped by 2 bases and J by 1 base, with 6 bases between them. This CDR3 contains 15 residues. CDR3 DNA sequence: TGTGCCAGCAGCCAAACAGTGTCTGGGGCCAACGTCCTGACTTTC. This encodes CASSQTVSGANVLTF.